The clone carrying this TCR beta chain is medium-sized within its sample. Its antigen is not known. The sample is drawn from a study of spatial heterogeneity in lung cancer. Germline values: CDR1 SEHNR, CDR2 FQNEAQ (reference sequence). The CDR3 contains 16 residues. Trimming cost V 1 base and J 1 base; bases outside gene matches: 6. Study conclusions and caveats: One measure, the expanded intratumoral alpha and beta TCR count, tracked tumor mutation counts.

TCRdb reprocessed the 5' RACE reads with MiXCR, giving one entry per CDR3 protein. The sample holds about 1,500 distinct CDR3 sequences, approximately 9.8% seen once. Regarding time point: sample taken at primary tumor resection. Whole RNA was taken from tumor, nontumor lung or frozen PBMC; it was then sequenced unsorted. The source was lung tumor tissue, collected at surgery. The chain links TRBV7-9 to TRBJ1-2, with 7 bases identical to TRBD1. The receptor's source is a female donor with early-stage non-small cell lung cancer. The CDR3 here is CASSLGAGTDNYGYTF. CDR3 DNA sequence: TGTGCCAGCAGCTTAGGGGCCGGGACAGATAACTATGGCTACACCTTC. The full variable domain, in which reference TRBV7-9 and TRBJ1-2 provide the parts outside the CDR3, is DTGVSQNPRHKITKRGQNVTFRCDPISEHNRLYWYRQTLGQGPEFLTYFQNEAQLEKSRLLSDRFSAERPKGSFSTLEIQRTEQGDSAMYLCASSLGAGTDNYGYTFGSGTRLTVV.